Sequencing of this T cell receptor (beta chain) was carried out in a study of cytomegalovirus exposure and HLA in healthy donors. Overall study results and limits: Later genetic work tied a missense DCLRE1C variant to beta-chain V and J trimming. Analyzed later, association rates of TCRs varied across HLA loci, with DRB1 most and HLA-C fewest. In a later analysis, at a false discovery rate of 0.05, 15,000 to 20,000 TCR beta sequences were associated with HLA alleles.

The PCR had 60 Vbeta and 13 Jbeta primers. Here immunoSEQ multiplex PCR was the method, and the copy in TCRdb shows in-frame clones only, minus some. This sample has about 190,000 clones, with approximately 79% found just once. As concerns this clone: Antigen unknown.

With V trimmed by 6 bases and J by 6 bases, 5 bases remained unmatched. Germline assignment: CDR1 MDHEN and CDR2 SYDVKM. There are 12 residues in the CDR3. Sequenced material: PBMCs. This receptor was taken from a woman between 18 and 29 years old in good health and CMV-seronegative. The chain is built from TRBV28 and TRBJ2-7; 7 nucleotides line up with TRBD1. The CDR3 loop reads CASSQGVGEQYF. In DNA form, the CDR3 reads TGTGCCAGCAGCCAGGGGGTCGGCGAGCAGTACTTC.